The clone carrying this TCR beta chain was counted a single time. What it recognizes is unknown. This sample was taken from a study of cytomegalovirus exposure and HLA in healthy donors. Notes on the study in general: Overall, 164 TCR beta chains were annotated as cytomegalovirus-associated. A few CMV-associated chains proved CMV antigen-specific in vitro. TCR beta sequences reportedly predicted the HLA-A and HLA-B alleles of most subjects accurately.

The CDR3 spans 13 residues. V was clipped by 4 bases and J by 7 bases; unmatched bases: 5. Germline V lookup: CDR1 SNHLY, CDR2 FYNNEI. Both 60 Vbeta primers and 13 Jbeta primers went into the PCR. The assay was immunoSEQ multiplex PCR, and TCRdb's table has in-frame clones only and misses some. The data show about 170,000 clones, 73% seen once. The TCR was taken from a woman in her late teens or twenties in good health and CMV-seropositive. The chain joins TRBV2 to TRBJ2-7; 9 bases agree with TRBD1. The specimen was PBMCs. The CDR3 is CASSGGQGWEQYF. DNA of the CDR3: TGTGCCAGCAGTGGAGGACAGGGGTGGGAGCAGTACTTC.